The sample holds many counts of the clone carrying this T cell receptor beta chain. The target antigen is unknown. The sample originates from a study of response to subunit inactivated influenza vaccine. Overall study findings and caveats: Each seasonal flu vaccination may recruit only limited new T cells, authors suggested.

Each CDR3 protein gets one entry after TCRdb re-called the RT-PCR reads with MiXCR. The sample shows about 530,000 distinct CDR3 sequences, roughly 13% of them seen only once. The CDR3 extends over 11 amino acids. V dropped 7 bases and J dropped 11 bases, with 12 bases sitting between them. Germline CDR1 and CDR2: WSHSY and SAAADI. The receptor's source is a man aged 45-60 years who received an inactivated influenza vaccine. The V and J genes are TRBV10-2 and TRBJ2-4, with a weak D call TRBD1 (6 bases). The sequencing here drew on PBMCs from blood, taken about 40 days after vaccination. CDR3 nucleotides: TGCGCCAGCACACAGGGTTCGGTTCAGTACTTC. Protein: CASTQGSVQYF.